One T cell receptor (beta chain) is described in this entry. This clonotype was detected once. It lacks a known antigen. Base-call qualities are not available, and no considerably larger clone is one nucleotide away. One read offers little support. This entry belongs to a study of T-cell reconstitution after alpha-beta-depleted transplantation in children (dated by TCRdb to 2016 to 2018). Background on the whole study: T-cell immune reconstitution after TCRalphabeta/CD19-depleted allogeneic hematopoietic cell transplantation in children was quantitatively tracked in the study by means of TCR repertoire profiling.

What the authors observed across the whole study: The frequencies of hyperexpanded clones fell over the following months, and after one year, T-cell counts and TCRbeta diversity were mostly attributed to newly produced T cells. The apparently early recovery of alphabetaT-cell counts about two months after transplant reportedly depended on only several hundred rapidly expanded clones that came from non-depleted graft cells. In some patients, high TCRbeta diversity at day 60 was attributed to recipient T cells and intrathymic progenitors that had survived conditioning.

The library was generated by PCR. TCRdb names Illumina HiSeq 2500 as the instrument used. To normalize quantification of the TCRbeta repertoire, the TCR libraries were built with molecular barcoding that relied on unique molecular identifiers. The public reads were run again by TCRdb, first through fastp at Q25 and then through MiXCR, and only productive beta chains were kept. Rows are unified per CDR3 protein, each entry keeping the most common DNA and genes. This sample gives about 240,000 distinct CDR3 sequences in total; 20% to 30% of them show up just once. The ten most abundant clones make up less than 3.5% of the sample. V loses 5 bases at its end and J loses 5 bases; junction bases beyond the gene matches: 7. The CDR3 measures 14 amino acids from cysteine to phenylalanine. Here the CDR3 DNA is all that survives: 42 bases in frame from base 1. Looking up the germline V gene (reference sequence) yields CDR1 DFQATT and CDR2 SNEGSKA.

The sample's treatment or condition, from its label and the paper: allogeneic hematopoietic cell transplantation with graft depleted of TCRalphabeta T cells and CD19 B cells. Transplant recipients were children who received TCRalphabeta/CD19-depleted allogeneic hematopoietic cell grafts. The sequences come from PBMCs, collected before TCRalphabeta/CD19-depleted stem cell transplant. The rearranged segments are TRBV20-1 and TRBJ2-1, and TRBD2 aligns with 9 junction nucleotides. The sequence derives from a girl aged 2 to 10 with Fanconi anemia, due to receive a stem cell transplant. The CDR3 region reads CSAEPGLANNEQFF. The nucleotides are TGCAGTGCTGAACCGGGACTAGCTAACAATGAGCAGTTCTTC.